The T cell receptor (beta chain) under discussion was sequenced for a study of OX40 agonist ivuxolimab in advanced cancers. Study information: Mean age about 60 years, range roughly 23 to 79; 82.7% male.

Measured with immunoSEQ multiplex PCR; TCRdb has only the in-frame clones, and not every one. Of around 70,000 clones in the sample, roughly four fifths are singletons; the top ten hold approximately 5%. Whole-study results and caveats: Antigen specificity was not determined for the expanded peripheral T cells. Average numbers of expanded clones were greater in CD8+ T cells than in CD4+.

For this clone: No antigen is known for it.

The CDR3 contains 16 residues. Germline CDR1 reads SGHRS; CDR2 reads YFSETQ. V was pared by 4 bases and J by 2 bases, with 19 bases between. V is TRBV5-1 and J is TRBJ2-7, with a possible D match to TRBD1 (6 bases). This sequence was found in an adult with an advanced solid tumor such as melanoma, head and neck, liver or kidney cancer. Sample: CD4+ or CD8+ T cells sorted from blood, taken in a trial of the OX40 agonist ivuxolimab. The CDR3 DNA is TGCGCCAGCAGCCCTCAAACCAGGGGAAAACCCTACGAGCAGTACTTC. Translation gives CASSPQTRGKPYEQYF.